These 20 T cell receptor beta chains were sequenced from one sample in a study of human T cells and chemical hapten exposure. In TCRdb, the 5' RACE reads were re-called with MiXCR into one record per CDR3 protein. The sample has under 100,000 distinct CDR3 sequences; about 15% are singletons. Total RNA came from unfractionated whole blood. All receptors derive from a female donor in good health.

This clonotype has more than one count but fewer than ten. CDR3 nucleotides: TGTGCCAGCAGCTTAACCCTAACTAACTATGGCTACACCTTC. Translating gives CASSLTLTNYGYTF. V gene TRBV11-2 combines with J gene TRBJ1-2; D remains ambiguous. Germline-derived CDR1 and CDR2 are SGHAT and FQNNGV. Deletions cut 2 bases from V and 0 bases from J, with 7 bases between. The CDR3 is 14 residues long.

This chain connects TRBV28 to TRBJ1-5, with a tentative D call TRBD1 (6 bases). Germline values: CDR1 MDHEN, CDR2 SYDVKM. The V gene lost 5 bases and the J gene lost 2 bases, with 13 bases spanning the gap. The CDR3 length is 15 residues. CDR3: CASSPTGLRNQPQHF. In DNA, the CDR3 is TGTGCCAGCAGTCCCACAGGGTTACGCAATCAGCCCCAGCATTTT.

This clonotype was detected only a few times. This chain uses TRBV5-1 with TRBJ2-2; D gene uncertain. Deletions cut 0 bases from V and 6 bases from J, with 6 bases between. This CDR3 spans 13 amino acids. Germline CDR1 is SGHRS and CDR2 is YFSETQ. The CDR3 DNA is TGCGCCAGCAGCTTGGGCGCCTCCGGGGAGCTGTTTTTT. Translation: CASSLGASGELFF.

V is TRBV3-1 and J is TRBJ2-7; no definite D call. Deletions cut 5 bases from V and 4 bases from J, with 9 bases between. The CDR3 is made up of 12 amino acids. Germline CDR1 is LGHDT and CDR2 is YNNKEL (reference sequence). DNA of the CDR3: TGTGCCAGCAGCAATGGACGGTACGAGCAGTACTTC. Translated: CASSNGRYEQYF.

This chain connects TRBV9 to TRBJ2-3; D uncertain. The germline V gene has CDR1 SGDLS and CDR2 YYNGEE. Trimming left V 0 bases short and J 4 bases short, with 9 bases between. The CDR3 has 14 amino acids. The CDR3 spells CASSVGSVADTQYF. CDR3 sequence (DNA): TGTGCCAGCAGCGTAGGGAGCGTAGCAGATACGCAGTATTTT.

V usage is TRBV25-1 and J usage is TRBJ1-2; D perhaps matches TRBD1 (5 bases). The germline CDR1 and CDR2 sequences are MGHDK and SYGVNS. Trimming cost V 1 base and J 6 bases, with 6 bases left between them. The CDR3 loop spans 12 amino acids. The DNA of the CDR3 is TGTGCCAGCAGTGAATCGACAGATGGCTACACCTTC. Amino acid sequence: CASSESTDGYTF.

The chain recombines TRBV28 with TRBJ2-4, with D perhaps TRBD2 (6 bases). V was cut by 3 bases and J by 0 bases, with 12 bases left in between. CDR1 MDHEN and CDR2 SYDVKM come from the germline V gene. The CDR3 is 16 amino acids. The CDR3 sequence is CASSFSGALAKNIQYF. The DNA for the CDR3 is TGTGCCAGCAGTTTCTCGGGAGCCCTAGCCAAAAACATTCAGTACTTC.

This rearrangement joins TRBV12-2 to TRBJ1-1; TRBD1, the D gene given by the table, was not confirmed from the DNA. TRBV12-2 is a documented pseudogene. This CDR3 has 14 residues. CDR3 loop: CASRLEGIDTEAFF. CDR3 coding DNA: TGTGCAAGTCGCTTAGAGGGGATTGACACTGAAGCTTTCTTT.

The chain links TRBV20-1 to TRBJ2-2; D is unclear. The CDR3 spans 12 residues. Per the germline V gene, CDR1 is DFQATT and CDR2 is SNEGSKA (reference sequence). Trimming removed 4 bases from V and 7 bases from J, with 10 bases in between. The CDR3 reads CSATRYGGELFF. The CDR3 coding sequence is TGCAGTGCTACGAGATACGGCGGGGAGCTGTTTTTT.

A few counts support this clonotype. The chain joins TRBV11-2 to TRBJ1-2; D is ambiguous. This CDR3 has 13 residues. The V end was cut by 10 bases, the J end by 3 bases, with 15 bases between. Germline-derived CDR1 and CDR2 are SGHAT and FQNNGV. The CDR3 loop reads CAIPGGYDYGYTF. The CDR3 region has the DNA TGTGCCATCCCCGGTGGGTATGACTATGGCTACACCTTC.

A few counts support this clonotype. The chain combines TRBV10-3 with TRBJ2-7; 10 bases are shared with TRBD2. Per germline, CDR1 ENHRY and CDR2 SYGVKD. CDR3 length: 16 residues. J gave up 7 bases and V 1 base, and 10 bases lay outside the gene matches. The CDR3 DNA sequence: TGTGCCATCAGTGAGTGGAGCGGGAGGGCCAGTCCTGAGCAGTACTTC. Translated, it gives CAISEWSGRASPEQYF.

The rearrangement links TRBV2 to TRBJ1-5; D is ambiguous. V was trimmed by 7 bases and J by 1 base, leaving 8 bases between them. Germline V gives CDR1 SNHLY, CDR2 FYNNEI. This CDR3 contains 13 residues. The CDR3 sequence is CASNSLSNQPQHF. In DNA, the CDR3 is TGTGCCAGCAACAGCCTCAGCAATCAGCCCCAGCATTTT.

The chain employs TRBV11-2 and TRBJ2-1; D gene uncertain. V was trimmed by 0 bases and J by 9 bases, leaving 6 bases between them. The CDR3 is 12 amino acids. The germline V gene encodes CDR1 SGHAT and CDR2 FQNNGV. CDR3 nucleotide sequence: TGTGCCAGCAGCTTAGAAGGGTCTGAGCAGTTCTTC. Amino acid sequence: CASSLEGSEQFF. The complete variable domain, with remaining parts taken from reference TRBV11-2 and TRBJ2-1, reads EAGVAQSPRYKIIEKRQSVAFWCNPISGHATLYWYQQILGQGPKLLIQFQNNGVVDDSQLPKDRFSAERLKGVDSTLKIQPAKLEDSAVYLCASSLEGSEQFFGPGTRLTVL.

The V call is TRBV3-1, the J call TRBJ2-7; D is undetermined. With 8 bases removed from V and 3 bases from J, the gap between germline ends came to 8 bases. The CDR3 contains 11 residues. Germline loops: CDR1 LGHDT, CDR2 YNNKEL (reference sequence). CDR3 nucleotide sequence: TGTGCCAGCGCACGAGGCTACGAGCAGTACTTC. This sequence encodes CASARGYEQYF.

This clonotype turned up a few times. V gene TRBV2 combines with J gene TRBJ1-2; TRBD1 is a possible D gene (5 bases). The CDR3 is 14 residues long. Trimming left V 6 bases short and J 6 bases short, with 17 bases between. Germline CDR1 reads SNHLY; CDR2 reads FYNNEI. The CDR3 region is CASRRDGGLNGYTF. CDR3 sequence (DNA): TGTGCCAGCAGAAGGGACGGCGGACTGAATGGCTACACCTTC. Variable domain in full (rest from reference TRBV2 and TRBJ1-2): EPEVTQTPSHQVTQMGQEVILRCVPISNHLYFYWYRQILGQKVEFLVSFYNNEISEKSEIFDDQFSVERPDGSNFTLKIRSTKLEDSAMYFCASRRDGGLNGYTFGSGTRLTVV.

CDR3 protein: CASSEVSFNTQYF. Written as DNA, the CDR3 is TGCGCCAGCAGTGAAGTTAGCTTTAATACGCAGTATTTT. This sequence joins TRBV10-2 and TRBJ2-3; D call uncertain. The CDR3 is 13 residues long. The germline gives CDR1 WSHSY, CDR2 SAAADI. Trimming shortened V by 3 bases and J by 7 bases, and 11 bases separated the two germline ends.

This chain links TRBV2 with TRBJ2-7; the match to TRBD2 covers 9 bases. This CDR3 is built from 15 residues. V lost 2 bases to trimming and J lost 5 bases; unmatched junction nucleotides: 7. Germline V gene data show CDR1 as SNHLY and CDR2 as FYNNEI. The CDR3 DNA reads TGTGCCAGCAGTGAATTGGCGGGAGGGCCTGACGAGCAGTACTTC. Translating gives CASSELAGGPDEQYF.

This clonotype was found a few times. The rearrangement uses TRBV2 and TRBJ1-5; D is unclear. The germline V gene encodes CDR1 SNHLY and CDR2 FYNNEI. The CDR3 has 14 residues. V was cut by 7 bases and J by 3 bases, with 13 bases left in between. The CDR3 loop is CASTPIPHNQPQHF. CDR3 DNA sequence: TGTGCCAGCACTCCGATCCCTCACAATCAGCCCCAGCATTTT.

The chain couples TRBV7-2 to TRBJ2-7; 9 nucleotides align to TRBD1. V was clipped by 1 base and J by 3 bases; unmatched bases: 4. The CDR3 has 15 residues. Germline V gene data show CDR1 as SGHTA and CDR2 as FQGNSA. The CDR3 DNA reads TGTGCCAGCAGCTTAGTACAGGGGGCGGGCTACGAGCAGTACTTC. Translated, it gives CASSLVQGAGYEQYF.

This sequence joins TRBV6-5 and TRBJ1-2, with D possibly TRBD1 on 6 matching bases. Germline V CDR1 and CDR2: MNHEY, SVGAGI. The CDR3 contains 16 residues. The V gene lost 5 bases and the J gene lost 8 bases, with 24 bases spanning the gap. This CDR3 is CASSTYRQEGIGGYTF. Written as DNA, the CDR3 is TGTGCCAGCAGTACTTATAGACAGGAAGGAATCGGGGGCTACACCTTC.